This TCR beta chain came from a study of blood T cell repertoires in COVID-19. V dropped 6 bases and J dropped 8 bases, with 13 bases sitting between them. Germline V gene sequence: CDR1 SQVTM, CDR2 ANQGSEA. CDR3 length equals 11 residues. Generated by immunoSEQ multiplex PCR, the TCRdb table keeps only in-frame clones and is missing some. Counted here are hundreds of thousands of clones, almost 90% occurring once; the ten biggest clones make up around 7.9%. This clonotype was obtained from a woman in her 70s with COVID-19, enrolled during active disease. Specimen: peripheral blood. The J gene is TRBJ1-2, the V gene TRBV29-1, with D perhaps TRBD1 (6 bases). The CDR3 loop reads CSVNSGVGYTF. DNA of the CDR3: TGCAGCGTCAACTCAGGGGTCGGCTACACCTTC.